The TCR beta chain described here comes from a study of T cells in Graves' hyperthyroidism and ophthalmopathy (dated by TCRdb to between 2017 and 2020). About the study as a whole: Peripheral blood was sampled at the time of initial diagnosis, prior to any treatment. To identify distinguishing TCR V-J signatures, a discovery cohort of around 100 patients was used, comprising 43 with Graves' ophthalmopathy and 57 with stable Graves' hyperthyroidism. Whether ophthalmopathy could be predicted prospectively was tested in an independent validation cohort made up of roughly 19 hyperthyroidism patients plus 17 patients who later progressed to ophthalmopathy. The 85 to 100 discovery patients were randomly split 7:3 into training and test sets. In addition, the study compared T-cell repertoires in thyroid tissue and in blood from six Graves' hyperthyroidism patients. After blood sampling, hyperthyroidism patients were treated with methimazole at a starting dose of 30 mg daily, and ophthalmopathy patients were treated with high-dose intravenous methylprednisolone. The paper describes TCR Vbeta CDR3 sequencing of 140 or so peripheral blood samples, made up of 43 ophthalmopathy patients, roughly 75 hyperthyroidism patients and approximately 17 progressor patients.

The TCR beta CDR3 regions were amplified from RNA transcripts. For the first round of RT-PCR on the TCR CDR3, the HTBI primer set was used together with the Qiagen OneStep RT-PCR kit. Libraries were constructed in a second round of multiplex PCR, after which size selection and purification were carried out. Paired-end sequencing of the libraries was performed with 100 bp reads on an Illumina HiSeq2000. In the authors' own workflow: SOAPnuke was used to process the raw data, with reads discarded if the reads contained adapters or uncalled bases, had a mean Phred below 15, or lacked an exact constant-primer or identifier match. High-quality paired reads were merged with COPE v1.2.5, and unique nucleotide sequences were defined as clonotypes. Clonotypes were aligned to IMGT TRBV, TRBD and TRBJ reference segments using MiTCR v1.1. Only V-J combinations with frequency above 0.0001, covering 99% to 99.2% of repertoires, were analysed. A TCS score was defined as the ratio between F50 (clonal expansion) and ExV (chaos), using BLOSUM62-based TCRdist between CDR3 peptides within each V-J. Welch's t-statistics and random forest reduced fewer than 600 V-J features to about 13, which were used in a naive Bayes classifier (R e1071). TCRdb trimmed public reads at Q25 via fastp, called clones via MiXCR and kept in-frame beta chains. A single entry per CDR3 protein holds the most common genes and DNA from its merged rows. Clone size and V and J calls follow TCRdb, not the original study. For this sample the table gives around 700,000 distinct CDR3 sequences, of which 18% were detected only once. The ten largest clones represent about a sixth of the sample.

This clonotype was found a few times. Its cognate antigen has yet to be identified. No qualities accompany the bases; no much larger clone lies one base away. Hyperthyroidism patients were newly diagnosed, with disease duration under 2 months, and aged 18 to 65 years. The study excluded patients with uncontrolled infections, other autoimmune diseases, pregnancy or lactation. Diagnoses were established on the basis of clinical symptoms, serum thyroxine and TRAb, thyroid ultrasound, and orbital computed tomography. For progressor patients, blood was drawn at the first diagnosis of hyperthyroidism, before any ophthalmopathy symptoms had appeared. PBMCs were separated from about 10 ml of fresh peripheral blood using Ficoll-Paque density gradient centrifugation. Patients classed as progressors first received a Graves' hyperthyroidism diagnosis and then went on to develop ophthalmopathy during follow-up. Total RNA was extracted with Trizol reagent, and quality was checked on an Agilent 2100 Bioanalyzer.

The germline V gene encodes CDR1 MNHEY and CDR2 SMNVEV (reference sequence). The germline V end is reduced by 3 bases and the J end by 4 bases; junction bases left unmatched: 4. The CDR3, cysteine through phenylalanine, is 16 amino acids long. CDR3 DNA only is kept here, 48 bases in frame from base 1. General findings and caveats noted by the study authors: Sample size was not statistically predetermined, and blinding of investigators to group allocation was not performed. A model built on a 13 V-J signature distinguished ophthalmopathy from stable hyperthyroidism, reaching 85% to 90% sensitivity and 81.08% specificity in cross-validation and 80%/75% in testing. Most expanded thyroid clonotypes (frequency above 0.001) were also found in blood, which suggests that blood repertoires may mirror thyroid immune responses. In validation, the model predicted progression to ophthalmopathy with over 60% sensitivity and approximately 78% specificity, a median of roughly seven months before onset.

The sequence links TRBV27 to TRBJ2-3, with TRBD2 identical over 13 junction bases. The source of this sequence is a woman aged 50 to 65 with Graves' hyperthyroidism that later progressed to Graves' ophthalmopathy. Sequenced: blood. The CDR3 protein sequence reads: CASSFTSGGGADTQYF. DNA sequence: TGTGCCAGCAGTTTTACTAGCGGGGGGGGGGCAGATACGCAGTATTTT.